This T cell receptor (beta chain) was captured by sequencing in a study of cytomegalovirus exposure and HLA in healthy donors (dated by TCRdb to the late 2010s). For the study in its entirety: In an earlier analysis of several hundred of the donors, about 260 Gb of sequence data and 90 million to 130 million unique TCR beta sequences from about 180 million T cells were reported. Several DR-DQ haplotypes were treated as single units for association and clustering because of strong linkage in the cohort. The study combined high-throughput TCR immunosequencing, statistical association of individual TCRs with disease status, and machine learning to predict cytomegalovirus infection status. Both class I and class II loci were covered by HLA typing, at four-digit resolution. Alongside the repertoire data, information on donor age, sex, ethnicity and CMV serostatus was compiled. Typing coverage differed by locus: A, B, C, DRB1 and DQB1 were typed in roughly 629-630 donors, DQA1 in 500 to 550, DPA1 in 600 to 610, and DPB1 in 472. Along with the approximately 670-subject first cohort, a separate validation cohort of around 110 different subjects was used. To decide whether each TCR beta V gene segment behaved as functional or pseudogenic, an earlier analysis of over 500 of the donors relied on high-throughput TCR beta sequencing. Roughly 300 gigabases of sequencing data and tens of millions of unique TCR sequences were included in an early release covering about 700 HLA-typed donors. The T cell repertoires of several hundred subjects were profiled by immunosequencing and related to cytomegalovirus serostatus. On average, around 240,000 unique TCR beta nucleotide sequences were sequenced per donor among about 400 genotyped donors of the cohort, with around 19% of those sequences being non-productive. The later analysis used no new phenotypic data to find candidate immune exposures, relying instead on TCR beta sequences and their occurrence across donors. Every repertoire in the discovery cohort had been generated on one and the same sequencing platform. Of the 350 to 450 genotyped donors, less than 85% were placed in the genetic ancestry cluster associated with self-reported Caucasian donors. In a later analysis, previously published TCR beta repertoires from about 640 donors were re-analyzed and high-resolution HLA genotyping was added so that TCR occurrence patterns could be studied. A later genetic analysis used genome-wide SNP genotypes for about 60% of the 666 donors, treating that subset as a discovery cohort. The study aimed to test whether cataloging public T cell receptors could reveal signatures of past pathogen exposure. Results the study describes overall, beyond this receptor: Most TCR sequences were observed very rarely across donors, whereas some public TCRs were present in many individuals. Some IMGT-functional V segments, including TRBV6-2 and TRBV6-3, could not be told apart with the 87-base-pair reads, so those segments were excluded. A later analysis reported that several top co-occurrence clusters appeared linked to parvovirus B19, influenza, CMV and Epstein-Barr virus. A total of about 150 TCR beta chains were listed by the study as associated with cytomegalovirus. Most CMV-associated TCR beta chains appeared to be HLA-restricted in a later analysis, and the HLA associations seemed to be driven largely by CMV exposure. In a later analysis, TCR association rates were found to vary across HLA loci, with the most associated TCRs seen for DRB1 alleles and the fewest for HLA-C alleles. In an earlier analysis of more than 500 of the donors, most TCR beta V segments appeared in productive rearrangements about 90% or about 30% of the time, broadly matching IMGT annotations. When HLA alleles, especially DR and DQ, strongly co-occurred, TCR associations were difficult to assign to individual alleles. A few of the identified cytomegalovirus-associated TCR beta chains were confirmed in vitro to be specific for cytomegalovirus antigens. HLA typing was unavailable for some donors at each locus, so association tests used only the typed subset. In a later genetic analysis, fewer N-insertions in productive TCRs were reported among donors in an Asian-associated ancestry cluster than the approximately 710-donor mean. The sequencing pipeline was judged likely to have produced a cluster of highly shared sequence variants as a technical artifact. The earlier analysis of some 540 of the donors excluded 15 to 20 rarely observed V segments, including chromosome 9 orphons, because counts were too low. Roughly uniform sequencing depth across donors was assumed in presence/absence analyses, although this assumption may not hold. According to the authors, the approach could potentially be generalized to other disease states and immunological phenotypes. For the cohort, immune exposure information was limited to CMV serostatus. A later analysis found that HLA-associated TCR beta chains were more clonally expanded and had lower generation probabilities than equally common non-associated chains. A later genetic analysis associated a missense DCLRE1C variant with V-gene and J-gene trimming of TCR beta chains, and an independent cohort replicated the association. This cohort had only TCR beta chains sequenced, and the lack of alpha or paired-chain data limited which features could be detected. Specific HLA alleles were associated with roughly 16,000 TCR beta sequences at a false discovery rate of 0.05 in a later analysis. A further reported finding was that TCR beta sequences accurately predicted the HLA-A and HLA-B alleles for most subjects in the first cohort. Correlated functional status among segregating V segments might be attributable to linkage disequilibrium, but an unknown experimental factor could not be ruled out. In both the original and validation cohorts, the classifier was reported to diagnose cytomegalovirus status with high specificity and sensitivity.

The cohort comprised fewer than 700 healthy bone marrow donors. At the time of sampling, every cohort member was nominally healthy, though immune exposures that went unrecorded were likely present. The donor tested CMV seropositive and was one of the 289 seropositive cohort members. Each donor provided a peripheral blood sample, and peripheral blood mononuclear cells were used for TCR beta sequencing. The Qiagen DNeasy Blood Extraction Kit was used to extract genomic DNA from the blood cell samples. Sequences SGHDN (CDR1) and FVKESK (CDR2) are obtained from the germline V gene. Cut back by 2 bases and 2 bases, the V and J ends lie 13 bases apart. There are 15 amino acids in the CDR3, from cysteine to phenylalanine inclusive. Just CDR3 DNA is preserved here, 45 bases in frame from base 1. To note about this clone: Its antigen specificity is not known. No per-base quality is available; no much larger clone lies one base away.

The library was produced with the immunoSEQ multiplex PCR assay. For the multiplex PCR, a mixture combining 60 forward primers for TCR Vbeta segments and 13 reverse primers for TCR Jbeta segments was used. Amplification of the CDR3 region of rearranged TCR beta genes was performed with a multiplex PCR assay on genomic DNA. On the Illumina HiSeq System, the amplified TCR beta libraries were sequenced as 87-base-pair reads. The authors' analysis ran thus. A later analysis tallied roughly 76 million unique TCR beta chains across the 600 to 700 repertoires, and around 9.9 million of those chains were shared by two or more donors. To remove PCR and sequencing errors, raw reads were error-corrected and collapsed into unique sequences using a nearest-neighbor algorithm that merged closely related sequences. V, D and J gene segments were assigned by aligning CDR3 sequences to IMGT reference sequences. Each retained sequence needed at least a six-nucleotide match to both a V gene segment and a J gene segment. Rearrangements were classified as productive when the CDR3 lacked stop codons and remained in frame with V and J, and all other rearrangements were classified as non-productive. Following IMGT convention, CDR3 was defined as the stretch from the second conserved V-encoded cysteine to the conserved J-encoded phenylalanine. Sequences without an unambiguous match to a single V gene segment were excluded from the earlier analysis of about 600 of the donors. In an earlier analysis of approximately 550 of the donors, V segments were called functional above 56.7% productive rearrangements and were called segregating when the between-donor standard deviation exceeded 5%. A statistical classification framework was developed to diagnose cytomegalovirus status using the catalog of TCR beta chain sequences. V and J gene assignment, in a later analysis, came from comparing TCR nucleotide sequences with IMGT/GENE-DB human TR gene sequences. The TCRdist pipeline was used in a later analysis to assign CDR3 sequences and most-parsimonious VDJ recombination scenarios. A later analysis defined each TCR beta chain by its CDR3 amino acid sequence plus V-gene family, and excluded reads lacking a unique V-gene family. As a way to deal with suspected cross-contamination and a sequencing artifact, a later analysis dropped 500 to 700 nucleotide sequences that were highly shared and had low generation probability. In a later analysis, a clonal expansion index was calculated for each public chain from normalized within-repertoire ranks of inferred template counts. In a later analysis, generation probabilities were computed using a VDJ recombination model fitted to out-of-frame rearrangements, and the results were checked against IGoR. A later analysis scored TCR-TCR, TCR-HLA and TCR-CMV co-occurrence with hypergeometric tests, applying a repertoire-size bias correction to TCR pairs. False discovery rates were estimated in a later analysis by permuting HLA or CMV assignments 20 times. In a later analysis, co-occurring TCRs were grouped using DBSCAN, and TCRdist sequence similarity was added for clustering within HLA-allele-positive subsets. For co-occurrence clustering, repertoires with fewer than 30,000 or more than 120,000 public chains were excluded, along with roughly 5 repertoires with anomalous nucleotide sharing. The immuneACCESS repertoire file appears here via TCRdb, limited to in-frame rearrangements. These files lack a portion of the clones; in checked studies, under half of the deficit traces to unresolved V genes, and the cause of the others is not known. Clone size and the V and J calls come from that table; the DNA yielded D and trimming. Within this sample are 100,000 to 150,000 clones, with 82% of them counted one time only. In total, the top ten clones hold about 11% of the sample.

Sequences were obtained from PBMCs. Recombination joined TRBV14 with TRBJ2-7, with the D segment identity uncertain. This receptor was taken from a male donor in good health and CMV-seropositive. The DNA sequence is TGTGCCAGCAGCCAACTGTCAGGAAGCACCTACGAGCAGTACTTC. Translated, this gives CASSQLSGSTYEQYF.